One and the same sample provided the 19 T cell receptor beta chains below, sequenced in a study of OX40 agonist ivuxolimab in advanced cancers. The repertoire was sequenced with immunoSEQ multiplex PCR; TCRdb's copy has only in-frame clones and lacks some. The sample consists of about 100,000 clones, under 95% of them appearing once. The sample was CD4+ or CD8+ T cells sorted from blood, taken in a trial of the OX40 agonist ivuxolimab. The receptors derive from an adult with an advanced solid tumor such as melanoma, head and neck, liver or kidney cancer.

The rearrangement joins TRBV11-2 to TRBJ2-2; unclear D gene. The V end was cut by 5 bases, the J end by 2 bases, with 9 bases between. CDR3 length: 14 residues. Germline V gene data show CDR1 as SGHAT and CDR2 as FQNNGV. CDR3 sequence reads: CASSKGPNTGELFF. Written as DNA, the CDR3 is TGTGCCAGCAGCAAGGGTCCAAACACCGGGGAGCTGTTTTTT.

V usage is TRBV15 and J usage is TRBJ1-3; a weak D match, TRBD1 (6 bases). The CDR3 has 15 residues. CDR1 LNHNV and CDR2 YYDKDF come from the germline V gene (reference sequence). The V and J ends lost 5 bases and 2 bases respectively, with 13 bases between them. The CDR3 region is CATSLKGGAGNTIYF. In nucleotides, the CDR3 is TGTGCCACCAGCCTTAAAGGGGGGGCTGGAAACACCATATATTTT.

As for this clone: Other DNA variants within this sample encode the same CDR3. For the CDR3, the DNA is TGCAGCGTCTACGGACAGGGTAATGGCTACACCTTC. Protein sequence: CSVYGQGNGYTF. V gene TRBV29-1 combines with J gene TRBJ1-2, with 8 bases lining up with TRBD1. V trimming: 6 bases; J trimming: 6 bases; junction bases outside the gene matches: 6. CDR3 length equals 12 residues. In germline, CDR1 is SQVTM, CDR2 ANQGSEA.

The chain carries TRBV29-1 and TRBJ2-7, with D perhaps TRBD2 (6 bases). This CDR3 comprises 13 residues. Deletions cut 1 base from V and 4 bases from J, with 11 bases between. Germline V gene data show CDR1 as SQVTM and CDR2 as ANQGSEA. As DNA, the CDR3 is TGCAGCGTTGAAGGAGGGACTTATTACGAGCAGTACTTC. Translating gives CSVEGGTYYEQYF.

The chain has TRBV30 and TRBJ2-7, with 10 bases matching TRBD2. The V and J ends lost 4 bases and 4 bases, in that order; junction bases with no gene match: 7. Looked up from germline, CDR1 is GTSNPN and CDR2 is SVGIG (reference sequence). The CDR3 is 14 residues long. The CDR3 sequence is CAWTPAGGSYEQYF. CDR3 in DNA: TGTGCCTGGACTCCAGCGGGGGGGTCTTACGAGCAGTACTTC.

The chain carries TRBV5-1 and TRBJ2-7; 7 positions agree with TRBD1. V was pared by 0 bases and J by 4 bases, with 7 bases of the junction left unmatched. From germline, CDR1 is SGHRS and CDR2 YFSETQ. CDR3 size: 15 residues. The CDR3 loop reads CASSLGDSLIYEQYF. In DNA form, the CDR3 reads TGCGCCAGCAGCTTGGGGGACAGCCTTATTTACGAGCAGTACTTC.

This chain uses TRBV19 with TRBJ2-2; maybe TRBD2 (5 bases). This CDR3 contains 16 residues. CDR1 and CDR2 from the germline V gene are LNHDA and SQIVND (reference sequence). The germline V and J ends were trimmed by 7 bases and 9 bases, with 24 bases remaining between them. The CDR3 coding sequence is TGTGCCAGTACCCCCTTCCCCCCTGGACTTTACCGGGAGCTGTTTTTT. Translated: CASTPFPPGLYRELFF.

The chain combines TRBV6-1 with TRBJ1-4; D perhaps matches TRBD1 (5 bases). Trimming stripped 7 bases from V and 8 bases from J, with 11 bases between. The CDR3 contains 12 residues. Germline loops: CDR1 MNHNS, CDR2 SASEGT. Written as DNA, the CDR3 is TGTGCCAGCACCATGGGGGGAGAAAAACTGTTTTTT. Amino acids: CASTMGGEKLFF.

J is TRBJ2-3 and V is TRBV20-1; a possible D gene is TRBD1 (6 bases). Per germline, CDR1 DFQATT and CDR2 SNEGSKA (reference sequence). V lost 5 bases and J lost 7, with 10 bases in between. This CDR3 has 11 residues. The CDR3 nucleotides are TGCAGTGCTCTACAGGGAAATACGCAGTATTTT. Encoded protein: CSALQGNTQYF.

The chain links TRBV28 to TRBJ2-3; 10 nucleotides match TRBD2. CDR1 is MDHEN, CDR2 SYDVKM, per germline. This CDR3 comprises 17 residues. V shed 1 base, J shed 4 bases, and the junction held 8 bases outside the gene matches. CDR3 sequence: CASSLLGERGGPDTQYF. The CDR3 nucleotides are TGTGCCAGCAGTTTATTAGGCGAGCGGGGGGGCCCAGATACGCAGTATTTT.

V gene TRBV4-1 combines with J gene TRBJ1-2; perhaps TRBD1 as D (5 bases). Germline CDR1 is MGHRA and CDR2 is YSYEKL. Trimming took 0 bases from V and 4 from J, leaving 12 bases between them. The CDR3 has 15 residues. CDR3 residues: CASSQEGGVSYGYTF. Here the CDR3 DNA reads TGCGCCAGCAGCCAAGAGGGGGGGGTTAGCTATGGCTACACCTTC.

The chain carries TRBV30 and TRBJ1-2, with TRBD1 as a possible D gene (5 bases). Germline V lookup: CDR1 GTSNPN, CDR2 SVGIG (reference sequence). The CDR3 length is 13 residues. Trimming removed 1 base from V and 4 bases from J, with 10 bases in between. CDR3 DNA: TGTGCCTGGAGTGAAGTTGGGGGCTATGGCTACACCTTC. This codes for CAWSEVGGYGYTF.

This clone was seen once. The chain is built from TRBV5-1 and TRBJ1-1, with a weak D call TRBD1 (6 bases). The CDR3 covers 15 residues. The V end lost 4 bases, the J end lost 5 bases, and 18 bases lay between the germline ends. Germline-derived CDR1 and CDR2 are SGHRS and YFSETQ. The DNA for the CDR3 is TGCGCCAGCAGCGAAATAGAGGGGGGAAATACTGAAGCTTTCTTT. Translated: CASSEIEGGNTEAFF. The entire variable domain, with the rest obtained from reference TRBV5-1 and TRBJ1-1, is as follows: KAGVTQTPRYLIKTRGQQVTLSCSPISGHRSVSWYQQTPGQGLQFLFEYFSETQRNKGNFPGRFSGRQFSNSRSEMNVSTLELGDSALYLCASSEIEGGNTEAFFGQGTRLTVV.

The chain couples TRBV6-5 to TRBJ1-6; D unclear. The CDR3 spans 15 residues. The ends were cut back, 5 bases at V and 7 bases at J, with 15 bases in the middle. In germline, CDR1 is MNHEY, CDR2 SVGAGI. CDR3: CASSTPSVRNSPLHF. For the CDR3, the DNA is TGTGCCAGCAGTACTCCCTCGGTGCGGAATTCACCCCTCCACTTT.

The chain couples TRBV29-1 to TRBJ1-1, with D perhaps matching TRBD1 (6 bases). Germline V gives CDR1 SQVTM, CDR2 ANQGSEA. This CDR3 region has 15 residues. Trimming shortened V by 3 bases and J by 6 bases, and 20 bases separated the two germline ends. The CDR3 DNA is TGCAGCGTTGATATATTGGCCAGGGGCGCATCTGAAGCTTTCTTT. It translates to CSVDILARGASEAFF.

CDR3 coding DNA: TGCAGCGTTGAAGATCCCTCGGCGGGAGAGGTGTCCTACGAGCAGTACTTC. This sequence encodes CSVEDPSAGEVSYEQYF. The V gene is TRBV29-1, the J gene TRBJ2-7; 7 nucleotides line up with TRBD2. V was pared by 0 bases and J by 1 base, with 12 bases of the junction left unmatched. Germline CDR1 reads SQVTM; CDR2 reads ANQGSEA. The CDR3 covers 17 residues.

The CDR3 bases are TGTGCCAGCAGCACAAGCCAAACAGGGGGCACTGGAAACACCATATATTTT. It is translated as CASSTSQTGGTGNTIYF. V usage is TRBV5-5 and J usage is TRBJ1-3; 9 bases fit TRBD1. V was clipped by 4 bases and J by 2 bases; unmatched bases: 10. The germline V gene has CDR1 SGHKS and CDR2 YYEKEE (reference sequence). The CDR3 loop spans 17 amino acids.

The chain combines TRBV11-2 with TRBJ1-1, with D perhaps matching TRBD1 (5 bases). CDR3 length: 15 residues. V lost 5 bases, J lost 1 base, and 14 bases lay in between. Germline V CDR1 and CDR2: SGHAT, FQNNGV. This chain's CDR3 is CASSPILGGNTEAFF. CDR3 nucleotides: TGTGCCAGCAGCCCTATCCTGGGGGGGAACACTGAAGCTTTCTTT.

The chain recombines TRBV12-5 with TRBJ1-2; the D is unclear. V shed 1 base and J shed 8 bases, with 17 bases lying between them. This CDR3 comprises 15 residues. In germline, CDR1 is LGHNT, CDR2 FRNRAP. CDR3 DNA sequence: TGTGCTAGTGGTTTGGATCAAACCCGGGAATGGGGCTACACCTTC. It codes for CASGLDQTREWGYTF.